These 21 T cell receptor beta chains were sequenced from one sample in a study of T cells in Graves' hyperthyroidism and ophthalmopathy. It was RNA transcripts that yielded the amplified TCR beta CDR3 regions. During a first-round RT-PCR of the TCR CDR3, the HTBI primer set was used. Each CDR3 protein is one row after TCRdb ran MiXCR on the multiplex PCR reads. The table records hundreds of thousands of distinct CDR3 sequences, roughly 46% of them present only once. Sequencing was done on a sample of peripheral blood or thyroid tissue (not recorded which). These receptors came from an adult man with Graves' disease, either hyperthyroidism or ophthalmopathy (not recorded which).

This chain links TRBV7-9 with TRBJ2-7; 10 bases are shared with TRBD2. This CDR3 is 12 amino acids long. After removal of 8 bases from V and 6 bases from J, the junction contained 4 bases not matched to a gene. Looked up from germline, CDR1 is SEHNR and CDR2 is FQNEAQ (reference sequence). CDR3 nucleotides: TGTGCCAGCGGAGCGGGAGGGGCCGAGCAGTACTTC. The encoded protein is CASGAGGAEQYF.

The rearrangement joins TRBV6-6 to TRBJ2-5, with 7 bases that match TRBD2. The V gene end was trimmed by 9 bases and the J gene end by 9 bases; junction bases not matched to a gene: 16. Germline V gene data show CDR1 as MNHNY and CDR2 as SVGAGI (reference sequence). This CDR3 region has 14 residues. In DNA, the CDR3 is TGTGCCAGTTGGGGGGGGTATAGCAATCAGCCCCAGTACTTC. Translated: CASWGGYSNQPQYF.

The chain joins TRBV11-1 to TRBJ1-6, with 9 bases that match TRBD1. V trimming: 5 bases; J trimming: 9 bases; junction bases outside the gene matches: 8. Germline assignment: CDR1 SGHAT and CDR2 FQDESV (reference sequence). This CDR3 is 15 amino acids long. CDR3 loop: CASSAGDRVGSPLHF. CDR3 coding DNA: TGTGCCAGCAGCGCTGGGGACAGGGTCGGTTCACCCCTCCACTTT.

This clonotype occurred many times. The chain couples TRBV2 to TRBJ2-7, with D possibly matching TRBD2 (6 bases). Germline V CDR1 and CDR2: SNHLY, FYNNEI. The V and J ends lost 0 bases and 1 base respectively, with 10 bases between them. The CDR3 extends over 15 amino acids. CDR3 coding DNA: TGTGCCAGCAGTGAAGCATCAGGGAGGTCCTACGAGCAGTACTTC. It is translated as CASSEASGRSYEQYF.

In this sample, this clonotype turned up a few times. The rearrangement joins TRBV10-3 to TRBJ1-1; unclear D gene. The CDR3 consists of 13 residues. In germline, CDR1 is ENHRY, CDR2 SYGVKD. The V gene lost 7 bases and the J gene lost 4 bases, with 13 bases spanning the gap. The DNA of the CDR3 is TGTGCCATCACCGGCGCGTGGGCCACTGAAGCTTTCTTT. Translated, it gives CAITGAWATEAFF.

This clonotype was observed at least ten times. The gene calls are TRBV2 and TRBJ2-7; weak D call: TRBD2 (6 bases). Germline CDR1 reads SNHLY; CDR2 reads FYNNEI. V lost 0 bases and J 4 bases, leaving 13 bases between the germline ends. The CDR3 totals 15 residues. The CDR3 coding sequence is TGTGCCAGCAGTGAAGCGACCGGGGGTCAGTACGAGCAGTACTTC. Translation: CASSEATGGQYEQYF.

The genes are TRBV7-9 and TRBJ1-5; D is unclear. The CDR3 runs 14 residues. Germline-derived CDR1 and CDR2 are SEHNR and FQNEAQ (reference sequence). Trimming removed 0 bases from V and 7 bases from J, with 10 bases in between. In nucleotides, the CDR3 is TGTGCCAGCAGCTTAGCAGGGCTTAGCCAGCCCCAGCATTTT. It yields the protein CASSLAGLSQPQHF.

This chain uses TRBV5-1 with TRBJ2-7; TRBD2 is a possible D gene (5 bases). This CDR3 region has 15 residues. CDR1 SGHRS and CDR2 YFSETQ come from the germline V gene. Deletions cut 7 bases from V and 0 bases from J, with 17 bases between. CDR3 sequence reads: CASGYGLASSYEQYF. CDR3 nucleotide sequence: TGCGCCAGCGGCTACGGACTGGCCAGCTCCTACGAGCAGTACTTC.

The CDR3 sequence: CASSQEGGTGGDWDQPQHF. CDR3 DNA sequence: TGCGCCAGCAGCCAAGAGGGCGGGACAGGGGGCGATTGGGATCAGCCCCAGCATTTT. This chain connects TRBV4-1 to TRBJ1-5; 12 bases line up with TRBD1. CDR1 is MGHRA, CDR2 YSYEKL, per germline. The CDR3 sequence is 19 residues long. J gave up 5 bases and V 0 bases, and 11 bases lay outside the gene matches.

A few counts support this clonotype. J is TRBJ1-5 and V is TRBV19, with D maybe TRBD1 (6 bases). Germline values: CDR1 LNHDA, CDR2 SQIVND (reference sequence). V lost 3 bases and J lost 4, with 13 bases in between. This CDR3 region has 15 residues. This CDR3 reads CASSIVSGTNQPQHF. The CDR3 DNA follows: TGTGCCAGTAGTATCGTGTCCGGGACAAATCAGCCCCAGCATTTT.

This sequence joins TRBV7-9 and TRBJ2-7, with TRBD1 matching 8 bases. This CDR3 has 14 amino acids. V trimming: 4 bases; J trimming: 9 bases; junction bases outside the gene matches: 11. CDR1 is SEHNR, CDR2 FQNEAQ, per germline (reference sequence). CDR3 in DNA: TGTGCCAGCAGCTCTGGACAGGGAAGAGGATGGCAGTACTTC. This translates into CASSSGQGRGWQYF. Filled out from reference TRBV7-9 and TRBJ2-7, the complete variable domain reads DTGVSQNPRHKITKRGQNVTFRCDPISEHNRLYWYRQTLGQGPEFLTYFQNEAQLEKSRLLSDRFSAERPKGSFSTLEIQRTEQGDSAMYLCASSSGQGRGWQYFGPGTRLTVT.

A note on this clonotype: With a much larger clone just one base away, this may be a read error. CDR3 in amino acids: CATSGSYEQYF. Written as DNA, the CDR3 is TGTGCCACCTCCGGTTCCTACGAGCAGTACTTC. V is TRBV6-2 or TRBV6-3 and J is TRBJ2-7; no firm D call. Germline assignment: CDR1 MNHEY and CDR2 SVGEGT. The CDR3 has 11 residues. V was trimmed by 10 bases and J by 1 base, leaving 8 bases between them.

In regard to this clonotype: The junction departs from germline at one end; a sequencing error may be responsible. This chain joins TRBV10-3 and TRBJ1-2, with D maybe TRBD1 (5 bases). The CDR3 covers 14 residues. Germline CDR1 ENHRY, CDR2 SYGVKD. CDR3 amino acids: CAITSDSFVLGYAF. Written as DNA, the CDR3 is TGTGCCATCACCTCAGACAGTTTTGTGCTTGGCTACGCCTTC.

This clonotype was counted ten times or more. DNA for the CDR3: TGTGCCAGCAGCCCACAGACGAACACCGGGGAGCTGTTTTTT. Translating it yields CASSPQTNTGELFF. J is TRBJ2-2 and V is TRBV7-3; D remains ambiguous. Germline-derived CDR1 and CDR2 are SGHTA and FQGTGA. This CDR3 has 14 residues. Trimming left V 5 bases short and J 0 bases short, with 7 bases between.

The chain combines TRBV6-5 with TRBJ2-7, with D perhaps matching TRBD2 (6 bases). This CDR3 spans 15 amino acids. Trimming cost V 5 bases and J 6 bases, with 20 bases left between them. Per germline, CDR1 MNHEY and CDR2 SVGAGI. The CDR3: CASSEFAGGVTEQYF. The CDR3 nucleotides are TGTGCCAGCAGTGAGTTTGCCGGCGGGGTTACCGAGCAGTACTTC.

A few counts support this clonotype. V gene TRBV4-1 combines with J gene TRBJ1-2, with D uncertain. CDR1 MGHRA and CDR2 YSYEKL come from the germline V gene. The CDR3 loop spans 17 amino acids. V lost 0 bases, J lost 0 bases, and 14 bases lay in between. For the CDR3, the DNA is TGCGCCAGCAGCCAAGATGAGAGGCAGAAGACTAACTATGGCTACACCTTC. This translates into CASSQDERQKTNYGYTF.

This clonotype has more than one count but fewer than ten. The chain uses TRBV6-1 and TRBJ1-2, with D possibly being TRBD1 (5 bases). The germline V gene encodes CDR1 MNHNS and CDR2 SASEGT. The germline V and J ends were trimmed by 4 bases and 7 bases, with 19 bases remaining between them. The CDR3 has 15 residues. The CDR3 DNA is TGTGCCAGCAGTGTTTCGCCGTTCGGGGCGACTGGCTACACCTTC. Protein: CASSVSPFGATGYTF.

The table lists this clonotype with a few counts. A much more abundant neighbour one base away suggests this may be a read error. The chain joins TRBV24-1 to TRBJ1-1, with D possibly matching TRBD1 (6 bases). V was cut by 3 bases and J by 1 base, with 8 bases left in between. The CDR3 is made up of 14 amino acids. CDR1 is KGHDR, CDR2 SFDVKD, per germline. CDR3 nucleotide sequence: TGTGCCACCAGTGATACGACAGGGAACACTGAAGCTTTCTTT. It codes for CATSDTTGNTEAFF.

The chain combines TRBV2 with TRBJ2-2; the D is unclear. V shed 6 bases and J shed 0 bases, with 11 bases lying between them. The CDR3 length is 15 residues. CDR1 and CDR2 from the germline V gene are SNHLY and FYNNEI. The CDR3 bases are TGTGCCAGCAGCCAAGGCAGCCCGAACACCGGGGAGCTGTTTTTT. Its protein is CASSQGSPNTGELFF.

This rearrangement joins TRBV7-9 to TRBJ1-3; D may be TRBD1 (5 bases). From germline, CDR1 is SEHNR and CDR2 FQNEAQ (reference sequence). Trimming took 6 bases from V and 0 from J, leaving 15 bases between them. This CDR3 comprises 16 residues. The CDR3 coding sequence is TGTGCCAGCAGTTTGGGGGGACGGGGCTCTGGAAACACCATATATTTT. Residues: CASSLGGRGSGNTIYF.

This clonotype was counted between two and nine times. V usage is TRBV9 and J usage is TRBJ2-5; the match to TRBD1 covers 7 bases. Looked up from germline, CDR1 is SGDLS and CDR2 is YYNGEE. The junction had 3 bases not matched to a gene; V was cut back by 0 bases and J by 1 base. The CDR3 loop spans 15 amino acids. CDR3 in DNA: TGTGCCAGCAGCGTAGGTGGGACAGCCCAAGAGACCCAGTACTTC. Translated: CASSVGGTAQETQYF. Variable domain in full (rest from reference TRBV9 and TRBJ2-5): DSGVTQTPKHLITATGQRVTLRCSPRSGDLSVYWYQQSLDQGLQFLIQYYNGEERAKGNILERFSAQQFPDLHSELNLSSLELGDSALYFCASSVGGTAQETQYFGPGTRLLVL.